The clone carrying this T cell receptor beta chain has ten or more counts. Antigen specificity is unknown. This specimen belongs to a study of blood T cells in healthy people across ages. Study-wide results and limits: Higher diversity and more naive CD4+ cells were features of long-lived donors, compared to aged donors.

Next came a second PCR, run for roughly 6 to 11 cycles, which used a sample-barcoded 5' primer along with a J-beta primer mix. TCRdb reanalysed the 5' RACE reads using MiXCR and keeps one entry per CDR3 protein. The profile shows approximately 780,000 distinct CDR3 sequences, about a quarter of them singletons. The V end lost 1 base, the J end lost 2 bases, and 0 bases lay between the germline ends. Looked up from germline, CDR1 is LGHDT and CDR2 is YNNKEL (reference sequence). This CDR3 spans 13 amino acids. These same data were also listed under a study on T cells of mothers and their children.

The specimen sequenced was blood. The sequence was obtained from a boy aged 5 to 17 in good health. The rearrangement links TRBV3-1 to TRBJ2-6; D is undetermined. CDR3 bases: TGTGCCAGCAGCCAAGCTGGGGCCAACGTCCTGACTTTC. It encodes CASSQAGANVLTF.